The 13 T cell receptor beta chains in this list originate from one sample, sequenced in a study of a mutant IDH1 vaccine in newly diagnosed glioma. Documented time point: baseline, week 1 (first vaccination visit). As for treatment: pre-vaccination baseline after standard-of-care therapy. Produced via immunoSEQ multiplex PCR; TCRdb's table is partial and in-frame only. This table holds roughly 25,000 clones, approximately 89% found once. This specimen was PBMCs, taken from a glioma patient treated with radiotherapy, temozolomide or both. These TCRs come from a man aged 25-40 years with glioma.

The V call is TRBV2, the J call TRBJ2-7, with a weak D call TRBD1 (6 bases). The V end was cut by 7 bases, the J end by 6 bases, with 13 bases between. Germline-derived CDR1 and CDR2 are SNHLY and FYNNEI. This CDR3 has 12 amino acids. The CDR3 loop reads CASKAGAAEQYF. CDR3 nucleotides: TGTGCCAGCAAGGCAGGGGCGGCCGAGCAGTACTTC.

The chain is built from TRBV10-3 and TRBJ2-5, with a weak D call TRBD1 (5 bases). Germline V gives CDR1 ENHRY, CDR2 SYGVKD. The V end was cut by 5 bases, the J end by 5 bases, with 15 bases between. The CDR3 covers 14 residues. CDR3 sequence (DNA): TGTGCCATCAGTCCGACTGGGGCATCGGAGACCCAGTACTTC. This sequence encodes CAISPTGASETQYF.

The rearrangement uses TRBV6-5 and TRBJ2-1; TRBD1 agrees at 9 bases. The CDR3 has 15 amino acids. Looked up from germline, CDR1 is MNHEY and CDR2 is SVGAGI. V gave up 7 bases and J gave up 2 bases; unmatched junction bases: 6. The CDR3 DNA reads TGTGCCAGCACCGGTGGGGACAGGGCCTACAATGAGCAGTTCTTC. It encodes CASTGGDRAYNEQFF.

This clone has just one count. This chain joins TRBV9 and TRBJ1-1; D may be TRBD1 (6 bases). Trimming took off 4 bases at V and 0 bases at J, with 16 bases between the two ends. CDR3 size: 16 residues. Per germline, CDR1 SGDLS and CDR2 YYNGEE. CDR3 nucleotide sequence: TGTGCCAGCAGCCAACGTTTGGACAGCTTGAACACTGAAGCTTTCTTT. Its translation is CASSQRLDSLNTEAFF.

The genes are TRBV6-4 and TRBJ1-1; the D gene is possibly TRBD1 (6 bases). Germline assignment: CDR1 MRHNA and CDR2 SNTAGT. The V end lost 8 bases, the J end lost 3 bases, and 13 bases lay between the germline ends. The CDR3 totals 13 residues. CDR3 in amino acids: CASGGGLDTEAFF. The CDR3 DNA reads as TGTGCCAGCGGAGGGGGGCTGGACACTGAAGCTTTCTTT.

This sequence joins TRBV5-1 and TRBJ2-7; TRBD1 agrees at 9 bases. The ends lost 4 bases at V and 5 bases at J; junction bases unmatched: 16. Germline V lookup: CDR1 SGHRS, CDR2 YFSETQ. This CDR3 contains 17 residues. The CDR3 region has the DNA TGCGCCAGCAGCGAATCAACAGGGGGCGGAGGTAACGACGAGCAGTACTTC. It is translated as CASSESTGGGGNDEQYF.

This chain joins TRBV2 and TRBJ1-1; D uncertain. Germline CDR1 SNHLY, CDR2 FYNNEI. V gave up 1 base and J gave up 0 bases, with 9 bases separating them. This CDR3 has 15 residues. CDR3 sequence reads: CASSEEPRLNTEAFF. The DNA for the CDR3 is TGTGCCAGCAGTGAAGAGCCCAGATTGAACACTGAAGCTTTCTTT.

The J gene is TRBJ2-7, the V gene TRBV12-2; TRBD2 is the table's D call and was not checked against the DNA. TRBV12-2 is shown as a pseudogene. This CDR3 contains 16 residues. CDR3 sequence: CASRLLVLAGPYEQYF. CDR3 nucleotide sequence: TGTGCAAGTCGCTTATTGGTTCTAGCGGGACCCTACGAGCAGTACTTC.

This chain uses TRBV29-1 with TRBJ1-1; D possibly corresponds to TRBD1 (6 bases). Deletions cut 4 bases from V and 4 bases from J, with 16 bases between. The CDR3 runs to 14 residues. Germline loops: CDR1 SQVTM, CDR2 ANQGSEA. CDR3 in DNA: TGCAGCGTTGTGGGTAAGGGCAGGGGCACTGAAGCTTTCTTT. This sequence encodes CSVVGKGRGTEAFF. The full variable domain, in which reference TRBV29-1 and TRBJ1-1 provide the parts outside the CDR3, is SAVISQKPSRDICQRGTSLTIQCQVDSQVTMMFWYRQQPGQSLTLIATANQGSEATYESGFVIDKFPISRPNLTFSTLTVSNMSPEDSSIYLCSVVGKGRGTEAFFGQGTRLTVV.

The chain links TRBV10-3 to TRBJ2-7; D not certain. Trimming took 0 bases from V and 3 from J, leaving 6 bases between them. The germline gives CDR1 ENHRY, CDR2 SYGVKD. The CDR3 loop spans 13 amino acids. Here the CDR3 reads CAISESSSYEQYF. For the CDR3, the DNA is TGTGCCATCAGTGAGTCGAGTAGCTACGAGCAGTACTTC.

CDR3 DNA: TGTGCCTGGGAGTCTGGACCCTACGAGCAGTACTTC. This translates into CAWESGPYEQYF. This chain uses TRBV30 with TRBJ2-7, with D unresolved. The V gene lost 5 bases and the J gene lost 2 bases, with 10 bases spanning the gap. The germline CDR1 and CDR2 sequences are GTSNPN and SVGIG (reference sequence). This CDR3 is built from 12 residues.

The chain joins TRBV19 to TRBJ2-7; D gene unclear. The ends were cut back, 5 bases at V and 0 bases at J, with 14 bases in the middle. Germline V lookup: CDR1 LNHDA, CDR2 SQIVND (reference sequence). The CDR3 totals 15 residues. This chain's CDR3 is CASSPTSLNSYEQYF. CDR3 in DNA: TGTGCCAGTAGTCCTACCTCCTTAAACTCCTACGAGCAGTACTTC.

The chain is built from TRBV7-2 and TRBJ2-6, with D hard to call. The length of the CDR3 is 16 residues. CDR1 is SGHTA and CDR2 is FQGNSA in the germline V gene. V lost 2 bases and J 2 bases, leaving 10 bases between the germline ends. The CDR3 DNA sequence: TGTGCCAGCAGCTTAAGTTGGGTTGCTGGGGCCAACGTCCTGACTTTC. It is translated as CASSLSWVAGANVLTF.